Listed here are 5 T cell receptor beta chains from one sample, sequenced in a study of blood T cell repertoires in COVID-19. Only in-frame clones appear in the TCRdb table, and some are missing; sequencing was by immunoSEQ multiplex PCR. The sample yields about 110,000 clones, 76% seen once. Sequencing was carried out using peripheral blood. The receptors stem from a man older than 75 with COVID-19, enrolled during active disease.

The V call is TRBV28, the J call TRBJ1-4; TRBD1 agrees at 10 bases. This CDR3 spans 16 amino acids. Looked up from germline, CDR1 is MDHEN and CDR2 is SYDVKM. V lost 6 bases and J lost 6; bases outside the gene matches: 10. CDR3: CASRPPSGTGDEKLFF. The CDR3 DNA is TGTGCCAGCAGACCCCCTTCCGGGACAGGGGATGAAAAACTGTTTTTT.

A single count supports this clone. The chain joins TRBV2 to TRBJ2-7, with D possibly matching TRBD2 (6 bases). This CDR3 has 14 residues. Germline loops: CDR1 SNHLY, CDR2 FYNNEI. Trimming removed 6 bases from V and 6 bases from J, with 18 bases in between. This CDR3 is CASREGTGPGEQYF. CDR3 coding DNA: TGTGCCAGCAGGGAGGGCACGGGCCCGGGCGAGCAGTACTTC.

J is TRBJ2-7 and V is TRBV18; 13 bases fit TRBD2. CDR1 and CDR2 (germline): KGHSH, LQKENI. The junction had 11 bases not matched to a gene; V was cut back by 6 bases and J by 0 bases. The CDR3 has 18 amino acids. The CDR3 DNA reads TGTGCCAGCTCGGCCGGGACTAGCGGGATAGGGGCCTCCTACGAGCAGTACTTC. Encoded protein: CASSAGTSGIGASYEQYF.

The genes are TRBV28 and TRBJ2-2, with 7 bases aligning to TRBD1. J was trimmed by 2 bases and V by 6 bases; bases with no gene match: 9. The germline CDR1 and CDR2 sequences are MDHEN and SYDVKM. This CDR3 is built from 16 residues. Here the CDR3 reads CASRSSGTDNTGELFF. The CDR3 bases are TGTGCCAGCAGATCTTCAGGGACAGATAACACCGGGGAGCTGTTTTTT.

This rearrangement joins TRBV14 to TRBJ2-1; 8 positions agree with TRBD2. Looked up from germline, CDR1 is SGHDN and CDR2 is FVKESK. J gave up 7 bases and V 4 bases, and 3 bases lay outside the gene matches. The CDR3 covers 13 residues. CDR3 sequence: CASSRRLANEQFF. In nucleotides, the CDR3 is TGTGCCAGCAGCCGCCGACTAGCGAATGAGCAGTTCTTC.